This T cell receptor beta chain stems from a study of cytomegalovirus exposure and HLA in healthy donors (dated by TCRdb to the late 2010s). Regarding the study in general: A later analysis indicated that the 120 or so validation repertoires were generated on the platform also employed for the roughly 730 repertoires of the first cohort. The study was designed to test whether signatures of past pathogen exposure could be identified by cataloging public T cell receptors. In addition to the first cohort of 650 to 750 subjects, a separate validation cohort of approximately 130 different subjects was used. The study combined high-throughput TCR immunosequencing, statistical association of individual TCRs with disease status, and machine learning to predict cytomegalovirus infection status.

The donors were included in the validation cohort of some 110 subjects, a group kept apart from the 666-subject first cohort. The germline V and J ends show losses of 2 bases and 2 bases respectively, and no gene match explains 10 bases of the junction. The germline V gene specifies SGHRS as CDR1 and YFSETQ as CDR2. The CDR3 runs 18 amino acids, cysteine and phenylalanine included. The retained sequence is limited to the CDR3, 54 bases, with the frame set at the first base. A remark on this clone: Its antigen is still unknown. No much larger clone exists at a distance of one base, and base qualities are not known.

Results and caveats for the whole study, not just this receptor: In a later analysis, TCRs clustered in the first cohort were found to also tend to co-occur in the 130 or so validation repertoires, with 85% to 95% of cluster scores above 0. The study gave a list of about 150 TCR beta chains associated with cytomegalovirus. A few of the identified cytomegalovirus-associated TCR beta chains were confirmed in vitro to be specific for cytomegalovirus antigens. While some public TCRs were present in many individuals, most TCR sequences turned up only very rarely across donors. According to the authors, the approach could potentially be generalized to other disease states and immunological phenotypes. A later analysis lacked HLA typing for the validation cohort, so it scored co-occurrence in that cohort across all 110 or so repertoires. Cytomegalovirus status was reported to be diagnosed by the classifier with high specificity and sensitivity in both the original and validation cohorts.

Receptor libraries were prepared by the immunoSEQ multiplex PCR assay. Per the original workflow: A statistical classification framework was built to diagnose cytomegalovirus status from the catalog of TCR beta chain sequences. Here the immuneACCESS table is served through TCRdb, limited to in-frame sequences with V and J called. Missing clones are a known gap in these copies; in checked studies unresolved V genes cover under half, and the rest lacks a known reason. That table is the source of V, J and clone size, and D and trimming were worked out from the DNA. The sample table lists under 100,000 clones, 84% of them with a count of one. The top ten constitute about 12% of the sample.

The origin of this receptor is a woman aged 18-29 years in good health and CMV-seropositive. The sample consisted of PBMCs. The receptor chain draws on TRBV5-1 and TRBJ2-3, with TRBD2 matching 11 junction bases. The CDR3 amino acid sequence is: CASSFRPRLAGSTDTQYF. The nucleotide sequence is given as TGCGCCAGCAGCTTTCGTCCCAGACTAGCGGGGTCCACAGATACGCAGTATTTT.